Listed here are 26 T cell receptor beta chains from one sample, sequenced in a study of CD8 T cells in Susac syndrome. With random hexamers, roughly 0.45 to 1 ug RNA was reverse transcribed. A single record per CDR3 protein comes from TCRdb applying MiXCR to the immunoSEQ multiplex PCR reads. The sample consists of some 96,000 distinct CDR3 sequences, roughly 94% of them appearing once. Sequencing input: CD4+ T cells from PBMCs. The receptors here all came from a human donor with Susac syndrome.

The chain uses TRBV7-2 and TRBJ1-6, with D perhaps matching TRBD1 (5 bases). The germline V and J ends were trimmed by 6 bases and 9 bases, with 18 bases remaining between them. CDR1 SGHTA and CDR2 FQGNSA come from the germline V gene. The CDR3 runs to 15 residues. Written as DNA, the CDR3 is TGTGCCAGCAGATTCGGAGGGGATTCGGCTTCACCCCTCCACTTT. As protein: CASRFGGDSASPLHF.

The chain joins TRBV12-3 or TRBV12-4 to TRBJ2-7, with D tentatively TRBD1 or TRBD2 (5 bases each). Trimming took off 7 bases at V and 6 bases at J, with 25 bases between the two ends. This CDR3 is 16 amino acids long. The CDR3 is CASTTPNRGSRGEQYF. CDR3 nucleotides: TGTGCCAGCACGACTCCCAACAGAGGCTCGAGGGGCGAGCAGTACTTC.

The chain has TRBV30 and TRBJ2-3; 7 nucleotides match TRBD2. The length of the CDR3 is 14 residues. CDR1 GTSNPN and CDR2 SVGIG come from the germline V gene (reference sequence). After removal of 4 bases from V and 0 bases from J, the junction contained 4 bases not matched to a gene. The CDR3: CAWTSGYSTDTQYF. CDR3 sequence (DNA): TGTGCCTGGACTAGCGGCTATAGCACAGATACGCAGTATTTT.

This chain uses TRBV12-3 or TRBV12-4 with TRBJ1-5; TRBD1 matches 10 bases. This CDR3 region has 16 residues. The junction had 7 bases not matched to a gene; V was cut back by 5 bases and J by 3 bases. DNA for the CDR3: TGTGCCAGCAGTCCAAGGACAGGGGGGAACAATCAGCCCCAGCATTTT. It yields the protein CASSPRTGGNNQPQHF.

This chain uses TRBV30 with TRBJ1-6; D is possibly TRBD1 (5 bases). The germline gives CDR1 GTSNPN, CDR2 SVGIG (reference sequence). Trimming removed 3 bases at V and 10 bases at J, with 13 bases between. This CDR3 comprises 13 residues. The CDR3 spells CAWSGGGNSPLHF. CDR3 sequence (DNA): TGTGCCTGGAGCGGGGGAGGAAACTCACCCCTCCACTTT.

This chain joins TRBV6-5 and TRBJ2-1; D is tentatively TRBD1 or TRBD2 (6 bases each). There are 13 residues in the CDR3. CDR1 MNHEY and CDR2 SVGAGI come from the germline V gene. With 7 bases removed from V and 6 bases from J, the gap between germline ends came to 13 bases. The CDR3 DNA reads as TGTGCCAGCACCCAGGGGACTCTCAATGAGCAGTTCTTC. It translates to CASTQGTLNEQFF.

This chain connects TRBV12-3 or TRBV12-4 to TRBJ2-3; 9 bases line up with TRBD1. Trimming at V came to 6 bases and at J to 4 bases, leaving 5 bases not matched to a gene. This CDR3 spans 14 amino acids. Written as DNA, the CDR3 is TGTGCCAGCAGGGGGACAGGGAGGCCAGATACGCAGTATTTT. Protein: CASRGTGRPDTQYF.

The chain joins TRBV7-2 to TRBJ1-2; TRBD1 aligns across 8 bases. The CDR3 is made up of 15 amino acids. J lost 8 bases, V lost 2 bases, and 10 bases had no gene match. Per germline, CDR1 SGHTA and CDR2 FQGNSA. CDR3 loop: CASSLFSAGGGGYTF. CDR3 DNA: TGTGCCAGCAGCTTATTTTCCGCAGGGGGCGGCGGCTACACCTTC. Full variable domain (rest looked up from reference TRBV7-2 and TRBJ1-2): GAGVSQSPSNKVTEKGKDVELRCDPISGHTALYWYRQSLGQGLEFLIYFQGNSAPDKSGLPSDRFSAERTGGSVSTLTIQRTQQEDSAVYLCASSLFSAGGGGYTFGSGTRLTVV.

This rearrangement joins TRBV30 to TRBJ1-2; D is unclear. CDR3 length equals 14 residues. The germline V and J ends were trimmed by 4 bases and 0 bases, with 12 bases remaining between them. Germline loops: CDR1 GTSNPN, CDR2 SVGIG (reference sequence). CDR3 nucleotides: TGTGCCTGGACCGTGAGCGGCCCTAACTATGGCTACACCTTC. This translates into CAWTVSGPNYGYTF.

V usage is TRBV20-1 and J usage is TRBJ2-7, with TRBD1 matching over 7 bases. Germline values: CDR1 DFQATT, CDR2 SNEGSKA (reference sequence). The CDR3 is 14 amino acids. Losses at the gene ends were 6 bases for V and 3 bases for J; bases not matched to a gene: 11. CDR3 loop: CSARDRVTFYEQYF. The CDR3, as DNA: TGCAGTGCCCGAGACAGGGTGACGTTCTACGAGCAGTACTTC.

The CDR3 DNA sequence: TGCGCCAGCAGCCAAAGACCCTCAGGGGAAGCTTTCTTT. Amino acid sequence: CASSQRPSGEAFF. The chain carries TRBV4-3 and TRBJ1-1; a possible D gene is TRBD1 (5 bases). The CDR3 is made up of 13 amino acids. CDR1 and CDR2 from the germline V gene are LGHNA and YSLEER. The V and J ends lost 2 bases and 8 bases respectively, with 12 bases between them.

The count of this clonotype is one. The chain combines TRBV7-3 with TRBJ1-1; D gene uncertain. Germline assignment: CDR1 SGHTA and CDR2 FQGTGA. V was shortened by 4 bases and J by 8 bases, with 14 bases between the two germline ends. The CDR3 contains 13 residues. CDR3 sequence reads: CASSSHPGLEAFF. CDR3 bases: TGTGCCAGCAGCTCCCACCCCGGTTTGGAAGCTTTCTTT. Full variable domain (missing parts from reference TRBV7-3 and TRBJ1-1): GAGVSQTPSNKVTEKGKYVELRCDPISGHTALYWYRQSLGQGPEFLIYFQGTGAADDSGLPNDRFFAVRPEGSVSTLKIQRTERGDSAVYLCASSSHPGLEAFFGQGTRLTVV.

This chain links TRBV30 with TRBJ1-1; D is ambiguous. This CDR3 spans 12 amino acids. CDR1 is GTSNPN and CDR2 is SVGIG in the germline V gene (reference sequence). Trimming cost V 3 bases and J 1 base, with 6 bases left between them. CDR3 sequence: CAWSRPNTEAFF. CDR3 DNA sequence: TGTGCCTGGAGCCGACCGAACACTGAAGCTTTCTTT. The full variable domain, completed using reference TRBV30 and TRBJ1-1, is SQTIHQWPATLVQPVGSPLSLECTVEGTSNPNLYWYRQAAGRGLQLLFYSVGIGQISSEVPQNLSASRPQDRQFILSSKKLLLSDSGFYLCAWSRPNTEAFFGQGTRLTVV.

This chain uses TRBV19 with TRBJ2-7; D perhaps matches TRBD1 (5 bases). Germline CDR1 LNHDA, CDR2 SQIVND (reference sequence). V was trimmed by 6 bases and J by 3 bases, leaving 12 bases between them. CDR3 length equals 13 residues. The CDR3 region has the DNA TGTGCCAGTAGGGGCCAAGGGGACTACGAGCAGTACTTC. Its protein is CASRGQGDYEQYF.

The genes are TRBV5-1 and TRBJ2-5, with TRBD2 matching over 9 bases. V lost 2 bases and J lost 2; bases outside the gene matches: 4. The length of the CDR3 is 15 residues. CDR1 is SGHRS and CDR2 is YFSETQ in the germline V gene. For the CDR3, the DNA is TGCGCCAGCAGCTTTGGGACTAGCACTCAAGAGACCCAGTACTTC. It translates to CASSFGTSTQETQYF.

This chain connects TRBV15 to TRBJ2-3; TRBD2 matches 10 bases. The CDR3 extends over 15 amino acids. V trimming: 0 bases; J trimming: 5 bases; junction bases outside the gene matches: 2. In germline, CDR1 is LNHNV, CDR2 YYDKDF (reference sequence). CDR3 bases: TGTGCCACCAGCAGAGACGGGACTAGCGTAGATACGCAGTATTTT. Residues: CATSRDGTSVDTQYF.

V gene TRBV20-1 combines with J gene TRBJ2-1, with TRBD2 matching over 10 bases. The CDR3 length is 15 residues. Unmatched junction bases numbered 15, after V lost 6 bases and J lost 10 bases. Germline loops: CDR1 DFQATT, CDR2 SNEGSKA (reference sequence). CDR3 in amino acids: CSAALGAGGLWEQFF. In DNA form, the CDR3 reads TGCAGTGCCGCATTGGGAGCGGGGGGGCTTTGGGAGCAGTTCTTC.

The gene calls are TRBV11-2 and TRBJ2-3; no reliable D call. The CDR3 has 16 amino acids. V was shortened by 2 bases and J by 0 bases, with 12 bases between the two germline ends. CDR1 and CDR2 from the germline V gene are SGHAT and FQNNGV. The CDR3 is CASSLTWLSSTDTQYF. The CDR3 nucleotides are TGTGCCAGCAGCTTAACATGGCTCTCTAGCACAGATACGCAGTATTTT.

The gene calls are TRBV19 and TRBJ1-1; no reliable D call. This CDR3 has 13 residues. Germline CDR1 LNHDA, CDR2 SQIVND (reference sequence). Trimming removed 7 bases from V and 0 bases from J, with 9 bases in between. This CDR3 is CASNQLLNTEAFF. The CDR3 nucleotides are TGTGCCAGTAACCAGCTCTTGAACACTGAAGCTTTCTTT.

The J gene is TRBJ2-7, the V gene TRBV5-1; 10 nucleotides align to TRBD1. The CDR3 covers 16 residues. Germline V gene sequence: CDR1 SGHRS, CDR2 YFSETQ. V lost 4 bases to trimming and J lost 3 bases; unmatched junction nucleotides: 10. In DNA form, the CDR3 reads TGCGCCAGCAGCCCAGGAGGGGGACAGGGGAGCTACGAGCAGTACTTC. Translating it yields CASSPGGGQGSYEQYF.

This clonotype showed up just once. The chain links TRBV9 to TRBJ1-2, with 7 bases aligning to TRBD1. Germline V gene data show CDR1 as SGDLS and CDR2 as YYNGEE. The ends lost 4 bases at V and 8 bases at J; junction bases unmatched: 11. This CDR3 has 14 amino acids. In DNA, the CDR3 is TGTGCCAGCAGCCAGGGGGGAGCCCTGAGAGGCTACACCTTC. Protein sequence: CASSQGGALRGYTF.

For the CDR3, the DNA is TGTGCCAGCAGCTCCCGGACAGGGAGCAGCAATCAGCCCCAGCATTTT. Translating it yields CASSSRTGSSNQPQHF. The rearrangement uses TRBV7-2 and TRBJ1-5, with 8 bases aligning to TRBD1. Germline CDR1 is SGHTA and CDR2 is FQGNSA. The V and J ends lost 4 bases and 1 base, in that order; junction bases with no gene match: 6. This CDR3 is built from 16 residues.

In its sample, this clonotype was seen once. The chain combines TRBV20-1 with TRBJ1-5; possible D gene TRBD1, 6 bases. The germline V gene has CDR1 DFQATT and CDR2 SNEGSKA (reference sequence). The CDR3 covers 15 residues. V was shortened by 8 bases and J by 6 bases, with 23 bases between the two germline ends. The chain's CDR3 is CSTVQGSIEGQPQHF. CDR3 bases: TGCAGTACAGTACAGGGTTCGATCGAAGGTCAGCCCCAGCATTTT.

The chain recombines TRBV11-2 with TRBJ1-5, with a possible D match to TRBD1 (5 bases). The V end was cut by 1 base, the J end by 8 bases, with 12 bases between. CDR1 and CDR2 (germline): SGHAT, FQNNGV. CDR3 length: 14 amino acids. The DNA for the CDR3 is TGTGCCAGCAGCTTAGGCCAGGGCCGGGAGCCCCAGCATTTT. Amino acid sequence: CASSLGQGREPQHF. Using reference TRBV11-2 and TRBJ1-5 for the parts outside the CDR3, the full variable domain is EAGVAQSPRYKIIEKRQSVAFWCNPISGHATLYWYQQILGQGPKLLIQFQNNGVVDDSQLPKDRFSAERLKGVDSTLKIQPAKLEDSAVYLCASSLGQGREPQHFGDGTRLSIL.

The rearrangement uses TRBV7-9 and TRBJ1-1; D remains ambiguous. CDR1 is SEHNR and CDR2 is FQNEAQ in the germline V gene (reference sequence). CDR3 length: 11 amino acids. Trimming shortened V by 5 bases and J by 7 bases, and 8 bases separated the two germline ends. CDR3 loop: CASSRIVEAFF. The CDR3 bases are TGTGCCAGCAGCCGAATAGTTGAAGCTTTCTTT.

The chain employs TRBV20-1 and TRBJ2-5, with D unresolved. This CDR3 has 11 residues. The germline V gene encodes CDR1 DFQATT and CDR2 SNEGSKA (reference sequence). V was cut by 6 bases and J by 2 bases, with 7 bases left in between. The CDR3 DNA reads as TGCAGTGCCCTGTCACAAGAGACCCAGTACTTC. Its translation: CSALSQETQYF.